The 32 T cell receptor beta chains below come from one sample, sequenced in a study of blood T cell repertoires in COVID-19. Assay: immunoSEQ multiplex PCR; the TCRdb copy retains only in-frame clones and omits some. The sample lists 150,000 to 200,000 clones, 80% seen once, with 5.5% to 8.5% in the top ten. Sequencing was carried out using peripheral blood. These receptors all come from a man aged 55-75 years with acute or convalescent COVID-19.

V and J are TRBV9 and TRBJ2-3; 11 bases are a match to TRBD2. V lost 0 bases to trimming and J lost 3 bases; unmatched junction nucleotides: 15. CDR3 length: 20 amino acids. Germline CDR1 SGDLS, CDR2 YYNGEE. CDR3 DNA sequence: TGTGCCAGCAGCGTAGATGGAGCGTTAGCGGGGGGGCCGGGGACAGATACGCAGTATTTT. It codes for CASSVDGALAGGPGTDTQYF. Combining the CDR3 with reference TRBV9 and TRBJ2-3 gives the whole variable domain DSGVTQTPKHLITATGQRVTLRCSPRSGDLSVYWYQQSLDQGLQFLIQYYNGEERAKGNILERFSAQQFPDLHSELNLSSLELGDSALYFCASSVDGALAGGPGTDTQYFGPGTRLTVL.

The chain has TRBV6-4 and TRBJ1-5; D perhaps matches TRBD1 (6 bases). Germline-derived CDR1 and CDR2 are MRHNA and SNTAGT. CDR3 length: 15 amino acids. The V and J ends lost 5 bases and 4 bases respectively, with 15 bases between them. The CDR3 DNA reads TGTGCCAGCAGTCCTACAGGGTTCGGAAATCAGCCCCAGCATTTT. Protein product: CASSPTGFGNQPQHF.

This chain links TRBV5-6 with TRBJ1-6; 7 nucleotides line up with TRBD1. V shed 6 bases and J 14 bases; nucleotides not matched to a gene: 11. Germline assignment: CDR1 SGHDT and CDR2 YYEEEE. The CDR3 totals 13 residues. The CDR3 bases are TGTGCCAGCAACGACCTACAGGGGTCGGCCCTCCACTTT. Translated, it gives CASNDLQGSALHF.

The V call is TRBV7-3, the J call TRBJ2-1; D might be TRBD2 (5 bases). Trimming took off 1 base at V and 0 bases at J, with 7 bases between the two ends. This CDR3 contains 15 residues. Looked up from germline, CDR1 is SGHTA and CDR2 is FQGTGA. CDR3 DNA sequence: TGTGCCAGCAGCTTAAACGGGATCTCCTACAATGAGCAGTTCTTC. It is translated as CASSLNGISYNEQFF. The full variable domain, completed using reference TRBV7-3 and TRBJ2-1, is GAGVSQTPSNKVTEKGKYVELRCDPISGHTALYWYRQSLGQGPEFLIYFQGTGAADDSGLPNDRFFAVRPEGSVSTLKIQRTERGDSAVYLCASSLNGISYNEQFFGPGTRLTVL.

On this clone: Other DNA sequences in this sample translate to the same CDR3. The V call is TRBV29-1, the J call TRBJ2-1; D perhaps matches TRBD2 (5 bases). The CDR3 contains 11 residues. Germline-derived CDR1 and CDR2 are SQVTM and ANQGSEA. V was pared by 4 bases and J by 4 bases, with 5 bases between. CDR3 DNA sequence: TGCAGCGTTGCGGGGTACAATGAGCAGTTCTTC. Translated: CSVAGYNEQFF.

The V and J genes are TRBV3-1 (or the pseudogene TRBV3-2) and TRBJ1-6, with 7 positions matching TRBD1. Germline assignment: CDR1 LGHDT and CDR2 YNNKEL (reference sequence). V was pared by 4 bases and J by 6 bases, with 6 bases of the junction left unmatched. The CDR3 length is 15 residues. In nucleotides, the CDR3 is TGTGCCAGCAGCCCTGGGGGACAGAGTAATTCACCCCTCCACTTT. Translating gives CASSPGGQSNSPLHF.

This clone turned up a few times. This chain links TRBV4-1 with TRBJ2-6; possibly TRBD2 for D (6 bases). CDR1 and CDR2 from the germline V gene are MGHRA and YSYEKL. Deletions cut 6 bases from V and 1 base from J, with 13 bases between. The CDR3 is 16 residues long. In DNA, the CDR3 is TGCGCCAGCAGACCTCCGGGGGTTTCTGGGGCCAACGTCCTGACTTTC. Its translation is CASRPPGVSGANVLTF.

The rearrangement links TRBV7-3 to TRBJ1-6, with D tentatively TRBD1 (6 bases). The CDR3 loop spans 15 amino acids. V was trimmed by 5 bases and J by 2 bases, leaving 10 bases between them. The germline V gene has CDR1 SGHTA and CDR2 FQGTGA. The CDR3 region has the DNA TGTGCCAGCAGCGGAGGACAGCCCTATAATTCACCCCTCCACTTT. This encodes CASSGGQPYNSPLHF.

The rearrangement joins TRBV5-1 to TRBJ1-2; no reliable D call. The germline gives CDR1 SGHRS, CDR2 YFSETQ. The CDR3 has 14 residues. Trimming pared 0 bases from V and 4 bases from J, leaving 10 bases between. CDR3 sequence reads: CASSLEQTFYGYTF. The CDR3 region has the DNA TGCGCCAGCAGCTTGGAACAGACGTTCTATGGCTACACCTTC.

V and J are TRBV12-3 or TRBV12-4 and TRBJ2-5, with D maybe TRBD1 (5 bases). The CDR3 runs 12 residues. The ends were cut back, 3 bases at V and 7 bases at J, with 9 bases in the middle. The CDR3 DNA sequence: TGTGCCAGCAGTTTCATAACAGGGACCCAGTACTTC. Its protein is CASSFITGTQYF.

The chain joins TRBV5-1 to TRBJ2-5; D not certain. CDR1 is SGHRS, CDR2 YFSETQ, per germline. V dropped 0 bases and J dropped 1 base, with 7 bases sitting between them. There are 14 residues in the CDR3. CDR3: CASSLGATQETQYF. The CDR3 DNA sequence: TGCGCCAGCAGCTTGGGGGCTACCCAAGAGACCCAGTACTTC.

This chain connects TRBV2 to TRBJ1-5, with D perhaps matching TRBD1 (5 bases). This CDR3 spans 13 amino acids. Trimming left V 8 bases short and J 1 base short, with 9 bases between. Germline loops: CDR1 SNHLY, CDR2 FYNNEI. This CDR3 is CASEGVSNQPQHF. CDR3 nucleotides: TGTGCCAGCGAAGGGGTCAGCAATCAGCCCCAGCATTTT.

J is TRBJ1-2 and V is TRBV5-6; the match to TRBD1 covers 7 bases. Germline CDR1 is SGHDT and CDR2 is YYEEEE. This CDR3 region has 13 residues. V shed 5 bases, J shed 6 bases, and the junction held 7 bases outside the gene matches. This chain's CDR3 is CASRATTGDGYTF. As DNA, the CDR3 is TGTGCCAGCAGAGCTACTACAGGGGATGGCTACACCTTC.

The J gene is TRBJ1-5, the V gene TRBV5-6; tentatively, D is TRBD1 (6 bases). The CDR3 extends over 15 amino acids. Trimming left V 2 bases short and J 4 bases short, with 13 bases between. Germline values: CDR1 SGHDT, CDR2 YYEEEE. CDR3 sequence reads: CASSFGWTANQPQHF. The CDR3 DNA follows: TGTGCCAGCAGCTTTGGATGGACAGCAAATCAGCCCCAGCATTTT.

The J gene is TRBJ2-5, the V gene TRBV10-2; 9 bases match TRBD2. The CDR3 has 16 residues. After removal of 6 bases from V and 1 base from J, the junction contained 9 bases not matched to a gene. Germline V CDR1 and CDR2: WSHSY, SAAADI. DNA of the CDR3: TGCGCCAGCAGGACTAGCGGAAGTAGTTTCCAAGAGACCCAGTACTTC. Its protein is CASRTSGSSFQETQYF.

CDR3 residues: CASSYMPGEKLFF. The DNA of the CDR3 is TGTGCCAGCAGTTACATGCCGGGAGAAAAACTGTTTTTT. V gene TRBV6-5 combines with J gene TRBJ1-4; D uncertain. The CDR3 runs 13 residues. V lost 2 bases, J lost 8 bases, and 9 bases lay in between. CDR1 MNHEY and CDR2 SVGAGI come from the germline V gene.

The CDR3 reads CASSVEGGNQPQHF. In DNA, the CDR3 is TGTGCCAGCAGCGTAGAGGGGGGCAATCAGCCCCAGCATTTT. The chain couples TRBV9 to TRBJ1-5, with TRBD1 as a possible D gene (6 bases). The V end was cut by 0 bases, the J end by 2 bases, with 6 bases between. The CDR3 contains 14 residues. Germline CDR1 and CDR2: SGDLS and YYNGEE.

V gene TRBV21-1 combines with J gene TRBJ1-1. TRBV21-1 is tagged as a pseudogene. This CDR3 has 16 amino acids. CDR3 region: CASTPLRGASVTEAFF. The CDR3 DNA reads TGTGCCAGCACCCCCTTGCGGGGCGCGTCGGTCACTGAAGCTTTCTTT.

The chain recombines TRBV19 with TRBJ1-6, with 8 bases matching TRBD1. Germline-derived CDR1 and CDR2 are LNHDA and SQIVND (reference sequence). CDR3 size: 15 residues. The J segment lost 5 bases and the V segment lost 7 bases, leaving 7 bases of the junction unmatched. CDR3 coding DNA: TGTGCCAGTAAGGACCTACAGGGGGATAATTCACCCCTCCACTTT. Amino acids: CASKDLQGDNSPLHF.

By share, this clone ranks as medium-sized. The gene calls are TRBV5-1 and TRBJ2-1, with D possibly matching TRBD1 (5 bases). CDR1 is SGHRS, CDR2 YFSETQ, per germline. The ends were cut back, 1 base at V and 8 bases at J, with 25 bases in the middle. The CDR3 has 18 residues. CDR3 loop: CASSLLSYGHYLSYEQFF. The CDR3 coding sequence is TGCGCCAGCAGCTTGTTGTCCTACGGACACTACCTAAGTTATGAGCAGTTCTTC.

Here the CDR3 reads CASSFPAGMGSPLHF. For the CDR3, the DNA is TGTGCCAGCAGTTTCCCTGCGGGGATGGGGTCACCCCTCCACTTT. V gene TRBV28 combines with J gene TRBJ1-6; D is unresolved. V lost 3 bases to trimming and J lost 10 bases, with 16 bases between them. The CDR3 is 15 residues long. Germline lookup yields CDR1 MDHEN and CDR2 SYDVKM.

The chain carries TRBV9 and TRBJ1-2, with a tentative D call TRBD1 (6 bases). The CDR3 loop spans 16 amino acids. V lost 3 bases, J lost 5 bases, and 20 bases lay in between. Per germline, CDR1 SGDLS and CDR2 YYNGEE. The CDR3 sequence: CASSAGTRAHVYGYTF. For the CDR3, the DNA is TGTGCCAGCAGCGCCGGGACAAGAGCACACGTTTATGGCTACACCTTC.

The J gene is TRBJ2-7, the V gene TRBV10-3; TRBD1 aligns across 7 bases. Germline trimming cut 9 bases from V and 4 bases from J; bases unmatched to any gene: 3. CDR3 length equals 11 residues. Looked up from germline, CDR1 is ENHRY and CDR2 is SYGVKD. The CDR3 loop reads CAILQGYEQYF. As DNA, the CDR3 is TGTGCCATACTACAGGGGTACGAGCAGTACTTC.

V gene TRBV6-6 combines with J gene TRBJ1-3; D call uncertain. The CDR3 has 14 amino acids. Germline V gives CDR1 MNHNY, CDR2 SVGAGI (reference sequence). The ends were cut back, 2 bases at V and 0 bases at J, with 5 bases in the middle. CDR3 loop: CASSYRGSGNTIYF. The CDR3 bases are TGTGCCAGCAGTTACAGAGGCTCTGGAAACACCATATATTTT.

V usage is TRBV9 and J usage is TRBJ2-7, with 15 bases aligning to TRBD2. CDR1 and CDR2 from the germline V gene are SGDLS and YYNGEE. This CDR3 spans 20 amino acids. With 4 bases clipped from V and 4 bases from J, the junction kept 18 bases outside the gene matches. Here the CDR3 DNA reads TGTGCCAGCAGCCCCAGGCCGGGACTAGCGGGGGGACGAACCCTTTACGAGCAGTACTTC. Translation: CASSPRPGLAGGRTLYEQYF.

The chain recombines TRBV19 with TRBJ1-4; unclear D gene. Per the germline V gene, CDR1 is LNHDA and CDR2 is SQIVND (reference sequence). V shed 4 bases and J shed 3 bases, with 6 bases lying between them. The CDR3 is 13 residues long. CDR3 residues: CASSRGANEKLFF. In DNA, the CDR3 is TGTGCCAGTAGTAGGGGAGCTAATGAAAAACTGTTTTTT. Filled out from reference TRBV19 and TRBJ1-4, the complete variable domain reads DGGITQSPKYLFRKEGQNVTLSCEQNLNHDAMYWYRQDPGQGLRLIYYSQIVNDFQKGDIAEGYSVSREKKESFPLTVTSAQKNPTAFYLCASSRGANEKLFFGSGTQLSVL.

The CDR3 nucleotides read TGTGCCAGCAGTTCGGCAGATACGCAGTATTTT. Translated: CASSSADTQYF. The J gene is TRBJ2-3, the V gene TRBV12-3 or TRBV12-4, with D unresolved. The length of the CDR3 is 11 residues. Trimming removed 4 bases from V and 4 bases from J, with 3 bases in between.

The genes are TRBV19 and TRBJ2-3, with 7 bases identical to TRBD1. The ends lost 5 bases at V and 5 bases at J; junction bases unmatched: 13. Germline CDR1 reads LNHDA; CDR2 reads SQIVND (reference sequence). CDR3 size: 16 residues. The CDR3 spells CASSPDRAHLVDTQYF. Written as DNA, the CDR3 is TGTGCCAGTAGTCCAGACAGGGCCCACTTAGTAGATACGCAGTATTTT.

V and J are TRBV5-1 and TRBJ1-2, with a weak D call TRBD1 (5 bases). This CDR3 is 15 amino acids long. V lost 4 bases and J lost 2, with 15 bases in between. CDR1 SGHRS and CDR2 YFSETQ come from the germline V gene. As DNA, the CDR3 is TGCGCCAGCAGCCGAAGTGGAGGGGAAAACTATGGCTACACCTTC. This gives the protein CASSRSGGENYGYTF.

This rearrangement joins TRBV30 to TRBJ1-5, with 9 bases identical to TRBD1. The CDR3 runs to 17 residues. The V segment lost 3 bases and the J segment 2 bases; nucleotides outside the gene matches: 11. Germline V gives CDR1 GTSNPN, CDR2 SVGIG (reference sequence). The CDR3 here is CAWRSTGGGWGNQPQHF. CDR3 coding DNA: TGTGCCTGGAGATCCACAGGGGGCGGTTGGGGCAATCAGCCCCAGCATTTT. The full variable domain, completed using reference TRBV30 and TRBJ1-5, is SQTIHQWPATLVQPVGSPLSLECTVEGTSNPNLYWYRQAAGRGLQLLFYSVGIGQISSEVPQNLSASRPQDRQFILSSKKLLLSDSGFYLCAWRSTGGGWGNQPQHFGDGTRLSIL.

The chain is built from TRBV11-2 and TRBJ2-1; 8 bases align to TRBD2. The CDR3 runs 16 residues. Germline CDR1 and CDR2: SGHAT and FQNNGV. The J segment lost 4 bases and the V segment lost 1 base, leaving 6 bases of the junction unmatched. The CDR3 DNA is TGTGCCAGCAGCTTAGTAGGTAGCGGGGCGTACAATGAGCAGTTCTTC. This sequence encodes CASSLVGSGAYNEQFF.

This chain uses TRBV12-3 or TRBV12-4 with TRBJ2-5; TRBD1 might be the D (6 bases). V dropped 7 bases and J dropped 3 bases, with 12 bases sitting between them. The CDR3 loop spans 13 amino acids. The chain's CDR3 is CASTWGPEETQYF. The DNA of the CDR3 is TGTGCCAGCACATGGGGGCCCGAAGAGACCCAGTACTTC.